This T cell receptor (beta chain) is drawn from a study of T cells after yellow fever vaccination. Findings and caveats of the study: It was a weaker secondary response, yet one that peaked faster, at day 5 versus 15. Most primary-vaccination clones reappeared after the booster (96% CD4, 75% to 90% CD8). Abundant bulk-derived clonotypes could contaminate FACS-sorted repertoires.

This clonotype was detected only a few times. Its antigen is still unknown. Germline V CDR1 and CDR2: SGHRS, YFSETQ. Trimming pared 1 base from V and 7 bases from J, leaving 17 bases between. The CDR3 runs to 16 residues. Researchers made TCR cDNA using 5'RACE template switching, and this step added a universal primer site and UMIs. In TCRdb, the 5' RACE reads were re-called with MiXCR into one record per CDR3 protein. The table lists approximately 110,000 distinct CDR3 sequences, around 8.6% of them singletons. The sequence derives from a young man who received the YFV17D yellow fever vaccine. This chain links TRBV5-1 with TRBJ2-2, with D perhaps matching TRBD2 (5 bases). The sample consisted of CD8+ T cells sorted from PBMCs, taken 45 days after the yellow fever booster vaccination. The CDR3, as DNA: TGCGCCAGCAGCTTGACTAGTCCCCAATCTGGCGGGGAGCTGTTTTTT. Translation gives CASSLTSPQSGGELFF.